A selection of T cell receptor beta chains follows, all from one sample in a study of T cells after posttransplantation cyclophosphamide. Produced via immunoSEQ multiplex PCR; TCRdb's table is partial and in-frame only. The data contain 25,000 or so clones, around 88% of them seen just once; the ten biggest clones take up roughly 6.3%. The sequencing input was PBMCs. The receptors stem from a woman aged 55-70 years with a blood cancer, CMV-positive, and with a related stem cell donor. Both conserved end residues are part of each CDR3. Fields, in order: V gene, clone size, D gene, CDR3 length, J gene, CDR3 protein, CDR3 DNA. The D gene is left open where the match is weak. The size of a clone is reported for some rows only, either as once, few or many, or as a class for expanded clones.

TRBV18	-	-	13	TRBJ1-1	CASSPAMNTEAFF	TGTGCCAGCTCACCGGCCATGAACACTGAAGCTTTCTTT
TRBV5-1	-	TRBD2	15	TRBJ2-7	CASSQGLAGVDEQYF	TGCGCCAGCAGCCAGGGACTAGCGGGAGTCGACGAGCAGTACTTC
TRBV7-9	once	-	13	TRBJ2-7	CASSLRGTYEQYF	TGTGCCAGCAGCTTGAGGGGGACCTACGAGCAGTACTTC
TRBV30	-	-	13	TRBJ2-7	CAWSKGGYYEQYF	TGTGCCTGGAGTAAAGGGGGATACTACGAGCAGTACTTC
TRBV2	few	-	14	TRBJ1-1	CASSEMQVLTEAFF	TGTGCCAGCAGTGAAATGCAGGTCCTCACTGAAGCTTTCTTT
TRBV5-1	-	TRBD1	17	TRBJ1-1	CASSPDRGFLMNTEAFF	TGCGCCAGCAGCCCGGACAGGGGATTTTTGATGAACACTGAAGCTTTCTTT
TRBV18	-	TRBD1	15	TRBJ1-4	CASSPRDRGLEKLFF	TGTGCCAGCTCACCAAGGGACAGGGGACTGGAAAAACTGTTTTTT
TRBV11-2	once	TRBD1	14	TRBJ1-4	CASSLDRVHEKLFF	TGTGCCAGCAGCCTGGACAGGGTGCATGAAAAACTGTTTTTT
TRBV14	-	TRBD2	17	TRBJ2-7	CASSRTSGRVSSYEQYF	TGTGCCAGCAGCCGGACTAGCGGGAGGGTTAGCTCCTACGAGCAGTACTTC
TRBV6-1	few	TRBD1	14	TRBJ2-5	CASRLDRRTETQYF	TGTGCCAGCAGATTGGACAGGAGGACGGAGACCCAGTACTTC
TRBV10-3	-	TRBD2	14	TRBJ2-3	CASRTSGSTDTQYF	TGTGCCAGTAGGACTAGCGGTAGCACAGATACGCAGTATTTT
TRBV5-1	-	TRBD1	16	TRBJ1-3	CASSLGDRVPGNTIYF	TGCGCCAGCAGCTTGGGGGACAGGGTACCTGGAAACACCATATATTTT
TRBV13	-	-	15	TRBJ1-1	CASRWKGSERAEAFF	TGTGCCAGCAGATGGAAGGGGTCAGAGCGCGCTGAAGCTTTCTTT
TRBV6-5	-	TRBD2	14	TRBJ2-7	CASTPLAGSHEQYF	TGTGCCAGCACCCCTTTAGCGGGGTCCCACGAGCAGTACTTC
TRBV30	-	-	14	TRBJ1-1	CAWTLGGASTEAFF	TGTGCCTGGACCTTAGGGGGGGCGAGCACTGAAGCTTTCTTT
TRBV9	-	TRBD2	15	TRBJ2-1	CASSVVGSGNNEQFF	TGTGCCAGCAGCGTAGTTGGTAGCGGGAACAATGAGCAGTTCTTC